This T cell receptor (beta chain) was profiled in a study of T-cell memory formation after mild COVID-19. Libraries for TCRalpha and TCRbeta carried sample barcodes and unique molecular identifiers via 5'RACE. In TCRdb, the 5' RACE reads were re-called with MiXCR into one record per CDR3 protein. The data show 400,000 to 500,000 distinct CDR3 sequences, with roughly 20% seen just once and roughly 8.4% held by the top ten. Whole-study results and caveats: Mostly located in CM and EM were contracting CD4+ clones, with contracting CD8+ clones located in EMRA.

This clonotype was seen a few times. Antigen specificity is unknown. The source is an adult woman who had mild COVID-19 (a few samples of this study predate the infection). Cell type and time point are not known. The sequenced sample consisted of PBMCs or a T cell subset sorted from them (not recorded which).

The CDR3 reads CASTRIDTGELFF. The DNA for the CDR3 is TGTGCCAGCACTCGAATCGACACCGGGGAGCTGTTTTTT. The V gene is TRBV6-6, the J gene TRBJ2-2; D ambiguous. The CDR3 is made up of 13 amino acids. V lost 7 bases and J 3 bases, leaving 9 bases between the germline ends. Per germline, CDR1 MNHNY and CDR2 SVGAGI (reference sequence).